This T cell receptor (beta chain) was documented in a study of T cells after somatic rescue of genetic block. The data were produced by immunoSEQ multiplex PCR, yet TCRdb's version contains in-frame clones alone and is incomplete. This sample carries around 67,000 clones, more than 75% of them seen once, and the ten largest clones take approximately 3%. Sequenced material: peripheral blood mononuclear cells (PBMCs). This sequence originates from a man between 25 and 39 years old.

The CDR3 nucleotides read TGCAGCGTTGACCGTAACACTGAAGCTTTCTTT. Translating it yields CSVDRNTEAFF. The gene calls are TRBV29-1 and TRBJ1-1; D gene ambiguous. V was cut by 3 bases and J by 2 bases, with 4 bases left in between. The CDR3 sequence is 11 residues long. From germline, CDR1 is SQVTM and CDR2 ANQGSEA.